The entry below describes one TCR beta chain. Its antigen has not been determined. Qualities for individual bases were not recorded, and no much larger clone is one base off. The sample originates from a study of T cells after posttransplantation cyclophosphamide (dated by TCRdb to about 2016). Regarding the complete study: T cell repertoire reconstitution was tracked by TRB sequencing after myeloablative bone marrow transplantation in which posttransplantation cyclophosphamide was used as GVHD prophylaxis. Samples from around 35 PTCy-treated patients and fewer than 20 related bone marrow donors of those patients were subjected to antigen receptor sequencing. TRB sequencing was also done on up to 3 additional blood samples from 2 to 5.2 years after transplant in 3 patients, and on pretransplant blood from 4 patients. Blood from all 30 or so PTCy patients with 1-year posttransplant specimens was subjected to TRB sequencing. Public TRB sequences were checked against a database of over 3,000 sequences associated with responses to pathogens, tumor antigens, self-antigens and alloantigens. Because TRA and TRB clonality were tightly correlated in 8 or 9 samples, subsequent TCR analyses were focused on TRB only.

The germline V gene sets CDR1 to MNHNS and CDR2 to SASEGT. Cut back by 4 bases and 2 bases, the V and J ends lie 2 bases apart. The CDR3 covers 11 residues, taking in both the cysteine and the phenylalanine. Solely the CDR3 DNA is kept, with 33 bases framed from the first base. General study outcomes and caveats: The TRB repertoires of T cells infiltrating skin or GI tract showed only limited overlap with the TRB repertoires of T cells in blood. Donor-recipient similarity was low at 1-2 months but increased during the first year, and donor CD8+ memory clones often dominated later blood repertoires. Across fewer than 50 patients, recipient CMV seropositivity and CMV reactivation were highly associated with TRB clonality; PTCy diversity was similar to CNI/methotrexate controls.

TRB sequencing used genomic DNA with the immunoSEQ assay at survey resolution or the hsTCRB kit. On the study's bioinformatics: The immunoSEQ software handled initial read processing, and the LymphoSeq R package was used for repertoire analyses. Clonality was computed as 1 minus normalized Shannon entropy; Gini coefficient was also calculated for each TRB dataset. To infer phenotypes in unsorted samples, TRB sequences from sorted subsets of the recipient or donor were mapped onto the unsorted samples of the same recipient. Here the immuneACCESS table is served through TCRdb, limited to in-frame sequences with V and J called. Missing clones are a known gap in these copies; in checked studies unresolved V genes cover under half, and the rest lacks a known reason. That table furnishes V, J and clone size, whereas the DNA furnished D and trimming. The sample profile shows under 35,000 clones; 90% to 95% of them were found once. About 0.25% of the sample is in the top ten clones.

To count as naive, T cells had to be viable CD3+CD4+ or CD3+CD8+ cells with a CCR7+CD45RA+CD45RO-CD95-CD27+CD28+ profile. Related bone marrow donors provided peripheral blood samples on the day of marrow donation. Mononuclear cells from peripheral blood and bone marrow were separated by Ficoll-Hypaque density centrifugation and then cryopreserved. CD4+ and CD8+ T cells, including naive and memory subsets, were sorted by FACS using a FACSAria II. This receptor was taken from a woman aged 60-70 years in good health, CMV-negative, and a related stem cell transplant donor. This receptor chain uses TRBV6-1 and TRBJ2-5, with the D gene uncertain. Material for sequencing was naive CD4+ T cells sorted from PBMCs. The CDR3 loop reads CASSVQETQYF. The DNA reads TGTGCCAGCAGTGTACAAGAGACCCAGTACTTC.